The sequence of this T cell receptor beta chain was determined in a study of blood T cell repertoires in COVID-19. Study as a whole: The samples span acute and convalescent COVID-19 from the United States, Italy and Spain. Sources were T cells, B-cell-depleted T cells, or PBMCs; the material itself was cDNA or gDNA.

Trimming shortened V by 6 bases and J by 6 bases, and 8 bases separated the two germline ends. Germline loops: CDR1 ENHRY, CDR2 SYGVKD. This CDR3 comprises 12 residues. As handled by the study authors: From reference gene primer amplification, estimates of nucleated cell counts were derived. Data came from immunoSEQ multiplex PCR; TCRdb stores just in-frame clones and leaves some out. The V and J calls and clone size were taken over from that table, and D and trimming were inferred from the DNA. The repertoire includes 60,000 or so clones, approximately 80% of them detected once, and less than 30% sits in the top ten.

Sequenced material: peripheral blood. The receptor was isolated from a human donor in a cohort sampled during active COVID-19. V gene TRBV10-3 combines with J gene TRBJ1-4, with D maybe TRBD1 (5 bases). CDR3 region: CAISQGDEKLFF. Written as DNA, the CDR3 is TGTGCCATCAGCCAGGGTGATGAAAAACTGTTTTTT.